This T cell receptor beta chain stems from a study of blood T cell repertoires in COVID-19. Sequenced by immunoSEQ multiplex PCR; TCRdb stores in-frame clones only, minus some. The sample lists hundreds of thousands of clones, around 90% occurring once. The V gene end was trimmed by 3 bases and the J gene end by 10 bases; junction bases not matched to a gene: 4. Germline CDR1 and CDR2: SGHTA and FQGNSA. The CDR3 loop spans 14 amino acids. Sequencing used PBMCs or T cells enriched from blood (not recorded which). The V gene is TRBV7-2, the J gene TRBJ2-2; TRBD2 agrees at 11 bases. The TCR sequence derives from a young woman with acute COVID-19. The CDR3 region is CASSLIAGGVELFF. Here the CDR3 DNA reads TGTGCCAGCAGCTTGATAGCGGGAGGGGTGGAGCTGTTTTTT.